Below, 7 T cell receptor beta chains from the same sample are listed, as sequenced in a study of T cell responses to AZD1222 COVID-19 vaccine. Here immunoSEQ multiplex PCR was the method, and the copy in TCRdb shows in-frame clones only, minus some. The sample lists under 150,000 clones; around 85% were seen once. The material was peripheral blood, obtained 28 days after the second dose of the MenACWY control vaccine. The receptors shown here come from an adult who received the MenACWY meningococcal vaccine as a control.

V and J are TRBV11-1 and TRBJ1-1; D is unresolved. This CDR3 has 14 residues. The germline V gene has CDR1 SGHAT and CDR2 FQDESV (reference sequence). Trimming took 2 bases from V and 1 from J, leaving 8 bases between them. DNA of the CDR3: TGTGCCAGCAGCTTACGGGCCTGGAACACTGAAGCTTTCTTT. It codes for CASSLRAWNTEAFF.

In this sample, this clone turned up once. The genes are TRBV7-7 and TRBJ2-3; D is unclear. Trimming stripped 6 bases from V and 3 bases from J, with 10 bases between. The germline CDR1 and CDR2 sequences are SSHAT and FNYEAQ (reference sequence). The CDR3 sequence is 13 residues long. CDR3 in DNA: TGTGCCAGCAGTCCCGACCGGACAGATACGCAGTATTTT. This codes for CASSPDRTDTQYF. Combining the CDR3 with reference TRBV7-7 and TRBJ2-3 gives the whole variable domain GAGVSQSPRYKVTKRGQDVTLRCDPISSHATLYWYQQALGQGPEFLTYFNYEAQPDKSGLPSDRFSAERPEGSISTLTIQRTEQRDSAMYRCASSPDRTDTQYFGPGTRLTVL.

The chain recombines TRBV11-2 with TRBJ2-7; D not resolved. The length of the CDR3 is 15 residues. Germline V gene data show CDR1 as SGHAT and CDR2 as FQNNGV. V was pared by 0 bases and J by 5 bases, with 14 bases between. CDR3 protein: CASSLDFGQVHEQYF. The DNA for the CDR3 is TGTGCCAGCAGCTTAGATTTTGGGCAGGTCCACGAGCAGTACTTC.

This chain joins TRBV11-3 and TRBJ2-1; 8 bases fit TRBD2. With 1 base clipped from V and 2 bases from J, the junction kept 1 base outside the gene matches. Germline-derived CDR1 and CDR2 are SGHNT and YENEEA. The CDR3 contains 15 residues. CDR3: CASSLGGLAYNEQFF. For the CDR3, the DNA is TGTGCCAGCAGCTTAGGGGGACTAGCCTACAATGAGCAGTTCTTC.

This chain connects TRBV2 to TRBJ1-5; D gene unclear. This CDR3 has 12 residues. The V gene lost 9 bases and the J gene lost 4 bases, with 10 bases spanning the gap. Per germline, CDR1 SNHLY and CDR2 FYNNEI. The CDR3 here is CASVKGNQPQHF. The CDR3 coding sequence is TGTGCCAGTGTGAAAGGGAATCAGCCCCAGCATTTT.

The rearrangement joins TRBV2 to TRBJ1-1; D may be TRBD1 (6 bases). The CDR3 runs to 13 residues. The V end was cut by 5 bases, the J end by 1 base, with 8 bases between. The germline CDR1 and CDR2 sequences are SNHLY and FYNNEI. Here the CDR3 reads CASSLDRNTEAFF. CDR3 DNA: TGTGCCAGCAGTCTGGACAGGAACACTGAAGCTTTCTTT.

A single count supports this clone. V gene TRBV27 combines with J gene TRBJ1-1; TRBD1 matches at 10 bases. After removal of 2 bases from V and 1 base from J, the junction contained 7 bases not matched to a gene. This CDR3 region has 17 residues. Looked up from germline, CDR1 is MNHEY and CDR2 is SMNVEV (reference sequence). CDR3 nucleotides: TGTGCCAGCAGTTTAATCGGGACAGGGGCCCCGAACACTGAAGCTTTCTTT. Amino acid sequence: CASSLIGTGAPNTEAFF.